Listed below are T cell receptor beta chains from one sample, sequenced in a study of blood T cell repertoires in COVID-19. Libraries were prepared by immunoSEQ multiplex PCR; TCRdb keeps only in-frame clonotypes and omits some of them. The table includes 300,000 to 450,000 clones, around 85% detected once. The specimen was peripheral blood. These TCRs come from a woman aged 18-35 years with acute or convalescent COVID-19. Each CDR3 is given with its conserved first and last residue. The order of the fields is V gene, J gene, clone size, CDR3 protein. Some rows mark clone size as missing; the rest say once, few, many or name a class of expanded clone.

>TRBV5-1|TRBJ2-7|once
CASSSPTGGYEQYF
>TRBV6-5|TRBJ2-7|.
CASSYSKTLHAQYF
>TRBV4-1|TRBJ1-2|few
CASSPVGDNGYTF
>TRBV12-5|TRBJ1-5|.
CASGWGVNQPQHF
>TRBV28|TRBJ2-7|.
CASSLPGQGRREQYF
>TRBV5-1|TRBJ2-3|.
CASSPGLAEYTQYF
>TRBV2|TRBJ1-1|.
CASTEQGAGTEAFF
>TRBV27|TRBJ2-7|.
CASSFTRTSGYEQYF
>TRBV30|TRBJ1-2|.
CAWSLSLQGNGYTF
>TRBV5-1|TRBJ2-3|.
CASSSRPGLRTDTQYF
>TRBV19|TRBJ2-3|.
CASSIRGSGSDTQYF
>TRBV7-9|TRBJ1-1|.
CASSSRTGGFTTEAFF
>TRBV11-2|TRBJ1-3|.
CASSLQGGNTIYF
>TRBV19|TRBJ2-1|.
CASSIRVPSYNEQFF
>TRBV6-5|TRBJ1-1|.
CASSQGGLSTEAFF
>TRBV25-1|TRBJ2-2|.
CASSARGQILLNTGELFF
>TRBV7-3|TRBJ1-3|.
CASSLLNPGSSGNTIYF
>TRBV4-1|TRBJ1-2|.
CASSKGTGPYGYTF
>TRBV6-2/TRBV6-3|TRBJ2-1|.
CASSAQLAGGGNEQFF
>TRBV12-5|TRBJ2-7|many
CASGWGSSYEQYF
>TRBV7-3|TRBJ2-1|.
CASSSPGLAAEQFF
>TRBV30|TRBJ1-2|.
CAWSETSQGYGYTF
>TRBV4-1|TRBJ1-1|.
CASGQGGTEAFF
>TRBV29-1|TRBJ2-1|.
CSPATQDSDEQFF
>TRBV7-9|TRBJ2-3|.
CASSYVRGSDTQYF
>TRBV5-4|TRBJ2-2|.
CASSFGLAGDFRELFF
>TRBV3-1/TRBV3-2|TRBJ1-4|.
CASSPRERGEKLFF
>TRBV12-5|TRBJ2-2|.
CASGLYYRGVELFF
>TRBV28|TRBJ1-5|.
CASSYLTGEDNQPQHF
>TRBV5-4|TRBJ1-3|.
CASSLQGQGNTIYF
>TRBV29-1|TRBJ2-7|.
CSAEGGVGVEQYF
>TRBV15|TRBJ2-5|.
CATSRDWGLKISMGTQYF
>TRBV21-1|TRBJ2-1|.
CASSKEAGGPADNEQFF
>TRBV29-1|TRBJ2-2|.
CNVDRVGTGELFF
>TRBV2|TRBJ1-2|.
CASSETLTNYGYTF
>TRBV28|TRBJ1-2|.
CASETGTAYGYTF
>TRBV3-1/TRBV3-2|TRBJ2-2|.
CASAGLPNTGELFF
>TRBV9|TRBJ2-1|few
CASSVEAISYNEQFF
>TRBV2|TRBJ1-2|.
CASSGTDINYGYTF
>TRBV5-6|TRBJ2-5|.
CASSFDPRSETQYF
>TRBV30|TRBJ2-5|.
CAGQVGGAETQYF
>TRBV3-1/TRBV3-2|TRBJ1-2|.
CASSDPGQGEYGYTF
>TRBV7-9|TRBJ2-1|.
CASSSGQGYEQFF
>TRBV24-1|TRBJ2-1|.
CATSGETGVNEQFF
>TRBV24-1|TRBJ2-3|.
CATSGQGTDTQYF
>TRBV18|TRBJ2-1|few
CASSLRDRGNEQFF
>TRBV5-4|TRBJ2-7|.
CASSLNSPYEQYF
>TRBV30|TRBJ1-2|.
CACTQAGDDYTF
>TRBV6-6|TRBJ2-2|few
CASSYAGGPTGELFF
>TRBV9|TRBJ1-3|.
CASSVAPGSGGNTIYF
>TRBV24-1|TRBJ2-3|.
CATSDLGGQDRAQYF
>TRBV6-5|TRBJ2-7|.
CASGGGTSYEQYF
>TRBV23-1|TRBJ1-5|few
CASSRSGDREGQPQHF
>TRBV5-6|TRBJ2-4|.
CASSATDTLAKNIQYF
>TRBV15|TRBJ2-3|.
CATSRDSGGADTQYF
>TRBV7-9|TRBJ2-2|few
CASSLGQNTGELFF
>TRBV13|TRBJ1-2|.
CASSLMASINYGYTF
>TRBV30|TRBJ1-5|.
CAWSERSNQPQHF